The next 29 T cell receptor beta chains were all read from a single sample in a study of blood T cell repertoires in COVID-19 (TCRdb year 2020). Libraries came from the immunoSEQ multiplex PCR assay. Here the immuneACCESS table is served through TCRdb, limited to in-frame sequences with V and J called. Missing clones are a known gap in these copies; in checked studies unresolved V genes cover under half, and the rest lacks a known reason. The sample table lists 250,000 to 350,000 clones, roughly 80% of them with a count of one. Of the sample, about 1.5% is held by the ten largest clones. Sequenced: peripheral blood. The receptors derive from a human donor with COVID-19, enrolled during active disease. The donor label of this sample is uncertain.

This chain connects TRBV28 to TRBJ2-2; D might be TRBD2 (6 bases). The CDR3 has 15 residues. Germline lookup yields CDR1 MDHEN and CDR2 SYDVKM. V dropped 2 bases and J dropped 4 bases, with 11 bases sitting between them. The CDR3: CASSLVRGTTGELFF. For the CDR3, the DNA is TGTGCCAGCAGTTTAGTTCGGGGGACCACCGGGGAGCTGTTTTTT.

A few counts support this clone. The chain recombines TRBV28 with TRBJ2-5; 9 bases are a match to TRBD1. The trim removed 5 bases at V and 5 bases at J, leaving 6 bases unmatched. This CDR3 is built from 14 residues. Germline V gene lookup returns CDR1 MDHEN and CDR2 SYDVKM. The CDR3 DNA follows: TGTGCCAGCAGTAAGGGACAGGGAATTGAGACCCAGTACTTC. This gives the protein CASSKGQGIETQYF.

In this sample, this clone turned up once. CDR3 DNA: TGTGCCACTTCGGACAGAGTGGGCAATCAGCCCCAGCATTTT. It specifies CATSDRVGNQPQHF. The chain has TRBV19 and TRBJ1-5; D possibly corresponds to TRBD1 (6 bases). The CDR3 is made up of 14 amino acids. V lost 10 bases and J lost 2, with 15 bases in between. The germline V gene has CDR1 LNHDA and CDR2 SQIVND (reference sequence).

The rearrangement joins TRBV18 to TRBJ2-3; 7 bases agree with TRBD2. The CDR3 is 15 residues long. J was trimmed by 3 bases and V by 3 bases; bases with no gene match: 6. The germline V gene has CDR1 KGHSH and CDR2 LQKENI. The CDR3 DNA sequence: TGTGCCAGCTCACCGGCGGGAGCGGATACAGATACGCAGTATTTT. This gives the protein CASSPAGADTDTQYF.

This rearrangement joins TRBV24-1 to TRBJ2-3, with TRBD1 as a possible D gene (6 bases). The germline V and J ends were trimmed by 4 bases and 4 bases, with 17 bases remaining between them. Germline V gives CDR1 KGHDR, CDR2 SFDVKD. The CDR3 has 16 amino acids. The CDR3 region is CATSDKRTSGADTQYF. The CDR3 DNA is TGTGCCACCAGTGACAAGAGAACCTCAGGGGCAGATACGCAGTATTTT.

The chain has TRBV9 and TRBJ1-4; 10 nucleotides match TRBD1. CDR3 length: 15 amino acids. Germline V lookup: CDR1 SGDLS, CDR2 YYNGEE. V shed 3 bases and J 5 bases; nucleotides not matched to a gene: 4. CDR3 sequence reads: CASSGSGQGNEKLFF. The CDR3, as DNA: TGTGCCAGCAGCGGATCGGGACAGGGGAATGAAAAACTGTTTTTT.

V usage is TRBV20-1 and J usage is TRBJ2-1, with TRBD2 identical over 7 bases. The germline CDR1 and CDR2 sequences are DFQATT and SNEGSKA (reference sequence). V was clipped by 3 bases and J by 9 bases; unmatched bases: 2. CDR3 length equals 11 residues. CDR3 sequence: CSASGRSEQFF. The CDR3 DNA follows: TGCAGTGCTAGCGGGAGGTCTGAGCAGTTCTTC.

This chain joins TRBV27 and TRBJ2-3; possible D gene TRBD2, 5 bases. Germline V CDR1 and CDR2: MNHEY, SMNVEV (reference sequence). Trimming took off 2 bases at V and 3 bases at J, with 9 bases between the two ends. The CDR3 sequence is 14 residues long. The CDR3 region is CASSLLRETDTQYF. The CDR3 bases are TGTGCCAGCAGTTTACTGAGGGAAACAGATACGCAGTATTTT.

In its sample, this clone was seen once. The CDR3 sequence is CASSFSLAGGPNTDTQYF. CDR3 nucleotides: TGTGCCAGCAGTTTTAGTCTAGCGGGAGGACCCAACACAGATACGCAGTATTTT. The rearrangement joins TRBV27 to TRBJ2-3, with 11 bases aligning to TRBD2. Germline lookup yields CDR1 MNHEY and CDR2 SMNVEV (reference sequence). The length of the CDR3 is 18 residues. The V and J ends lost 3 bases and 2 bases, in that order; junction bases with no gene match: 10.

The chain recombines TRBV6-5 with TRBJ2-7; 8 nucleotides align to TRBD2. The J segment lost 2 bases and the V segment lost 8 bases, leaving 2 bases of the junction unmatched. The V gene's germline CDR1 is MNHEY and CDR2 SVGAGI. This CDR3 is built from 12 residues. CDR3: CASRGGPYEQYF. The CDR3, as DNA: TGTGCCAGCCGGGGGGGGCCCTACGAGCAGTACTTC.

This clone turned up a few times. The gene calls are TRBV5-1 and TRBJ1-2, with 8 bases matching TRBD1. CDR3 length: 14 residues. The V gene end was trimmed by 5 bases and the J gene end by 3 bases; junction bases not matched to a gene: 6. Looked up from germline, CDR1 is SGHRS and CDR2 is YFSETQ. CDR3 in DNA: TGCGCCAGCAGAGGAACAGGGGGAGACTATGGCTACACCTTC. This sequence encodes CASRGTGGDYGYTF.

The genes are TRBV6-4 and TRBJ2-2; 10 nucleotides line up with TRBD2. The length of the CDR3 is 15 residues. Trimming cost V 4 bases and J 6 bases; bases outside gene matches: 5. CDR1 is MRHNA, CDR2 SNTAGT, per germline. DNA of the CDR3: TGTGCCAGCAGTGTGGTAGCGGGAGGCGCCGGGGAGCTGTTTTTT. Translation: CASSVVAGGAGELFF.

V is TRBV20-1 and J is TRBJ2-3, with 12 bases identical to TRBD2. From germline, CDR1 is DFQATT and CDR2 SNEGSKA (reference sequence). With 3 bases clipped from V and 0 bases from J, the junction kept 13 bases outside the gene matches. This CDR3 is built from 19 residues. Written as DNA, the CDR3 is TGCAGTGCTAGTAGCACCCTAGCGGGAGGGCCCTCTAGCACAGATACGCAGTATTTT. Residues: CSASSTLAGGPSSTDTQYF.

The rearrangement joins TRBV3-1 (or the pseudogene TRBV3-2) to TRBJ2-1; 14 bases fit TRBD2. The CDR3 runs 18 residues. Germline lookup yields CDR1 LGHDT and CDR2 YNNKEL (reference sequence). V trimming: 0 bases; J trimming: 0 bases; junction bases outside the gene matches: 1. CDR3 in DNA: TGTGCCAGCAGCCAAGATGGGACTAGCGGGAGCTCCTACAATGAGCAGTTCTTC. Its translation: CASSQDGTSGSSYNEQFF.

The rearrangement joins TRBV30 to TRBJ1-2; D remains ambiguous. CDR3 length: 14 amino acids. CDR1 and CDR2 from the germline V gene are GTSNPN and SVGIG (reference sequence). Trimming pared 3 bases from V and 4 bases from J, leaving 15 bases between. In nucleotides, the CDR3 is TGTGCCTGGAGCCGTGACGAGGGATTCTATGGCTACACCTTC. Protein: CAWSRDEGFYGYTF.

This clone was counted only a few times. The chain carries TRBV6-1 and TRBJ1-2; a possible D gene is TRBD1 (5 bases). V gave up 3 bases and J gave up 8 bases, with 16 bases separating them. This CDR3 is 14 amino acids long. Per the germline V gene, CDR1 is MNHNS and CDR2 is SASEGT. The CDR3 sequence: CASSDDGGVSGYTF. The DNA for the CDR3 is TGTGCCAGCAGTGACGATGGGGGGGTTTCAGGCTACACCTTC.

The chain couples TRBV5-1 to TRBJ2-3, with TRBD2 matching over 9 bases. The CDR3 is 18 residues long. Per germline, CDR1 SGHRS and CDR2 YFSETQ. V dropped 1 base and J dropped 2; count of bases not matched to a gene: 11. Here the CDR3 reads CASSLSPSGTSYTDTQYF. CDR3 DNA sequence: TGCGCCAGCAGCTTGTCTCCTAGCGGGACATCCTACACAGATACGCAGTATTTT.

The chain has TRBV24-1 and TRBJ1-2, with 8 positions matching TRBD1. V dropped 3 bases and J dropped 4; count of bases not matched to a gene: 3. The CDR3 loop spans 14 amino acids. Germline V gene sequence: CDR1 KGHDR, CDR2 SFDVKD. The CDR3 DNA follows: TGTGCCACCAGTGATAACAGGGGGATCTATGGCTACACCTTC. Its translation: CATSDNRGIYGYTF.

This chain joins TRBV19 and TRBJ2-7, with 11 bases lining up with TRBD1. The CDR3 is 14 residues long. Germline V gene sequence: CDR1 LNHDA, CDR2 SQIVND (reference sequence). V dropped 8 bases and J dropped 3; count of bases not matched to a gene: 6. The chain's CDR3 is CASSGTGGYYEQYF. The DNA for the CDR3 is TGTGCCAGTTCCGGGACAGGGGGGTACTACGAGCAGTACTTC.

This clone was observed a single time. The chain has TRBV6-5 and TRBJ2-2; 9 bases are a match to TRBD2. The V gene's germline CDR1 is MNHEY and CDR2 SVGAGI. After removal of 8 bases from V and 1 base from J, the junction contained 2 bases not matched to a gene. The CDR3 has 14 amino acids. CDR3 coding DNA: TGTGCCAGCCTAGCGGGAAGGAACACCGGGGAGCTGTTTTTT. Encoded protein: CASLAGRNTGELFF.

This clone appeared many times. V and J are TRBV6-5 and TRBJ1-2; D unclear. V gave up 6 bases and J gave up 8 bases, with 13 bases separating them. This CDR3 spans 12 amino acids. Germline V lookup: CDR1 MNHEY, CDR2 SVGAGI. The CDR3 sequence is CASRQIDGGYTF. The CDR3 bases are TGTGCCAGCAGACAGATCGACGGAGGCTACACCTTC.

Here the CDR3 reads CASSSGTGVLNEQFF. The CDR3 DNA reads TGTGCCAGCAGTTCCGGGACAGGGGTACTCAATGAGCAGTTCTTC. The chain carries TRBV2 and TRBJ2-1, with TRBD1 identical over 10 bases. Per the germline V gene, CDR1 is SNHLY and CDR2 is FYNNEI. The CDR3 runs to 15 residues. V gave up 5 bases and J gave up 6 bases; unmatched junction bases: 7.

Only one count was recorded for this clone. J is TRBJ2-1 and V is TRBV5-6, with 8 nucleotides matching TRBD2. Looked up from germline, CDR1 is SGHDT and CDR2 is YYEEEE. This CDR3 is 16 amino acids long. V was pared by 4 bases and J by 9 bases, with 15 bases of the junction left unmatched. The CDR3 protein is CASSPLTSAGVGEQFF. CDR3 nucleotide sequence: TGTGCCAGCAGCCCGTTGACTAGCGCAGGGGTGGGTGAGCAGTTCTTC.

DNA for the CDR3: TGTGCCAGCAGGAAACCTCAGGGATATGAAGATACGCAGTATTTT. Protein product: CASRKPQGYEDTQYF. The chain carries TRBV6-6 and TRBJ2-3; a possible D gene is TRBD1 (5 bases). This CDR3 contains 15 residues. The germline V and J ends were trimmed by 6 bases and 5 bases, with 18 bases remaining between them. The germline V gene encodes CDR1 MNHNY and CDR2 SVGAGI (reference sequence).

The chain links TRBV12-5 to TRBJ1-5; D perhaps matches TRBD1 (6 bases). The CDR3 contains 16 residues. The germline V gene has CDR1 LGHNT and CDR2 FRNRAP. The ends were cut back, 3 bases at V and 0 bases at J, with 12 bases in the middle. The CDR3 loop reads CASGFQPDSSNQPQHF. The DNA of the CDR3 is TGTGCTAGTGGTTTTCAGCCGGACAGTAGCAATCAGCCCCAGCATTTT.

V gene TRBV29-1 combines with J gene TRBJ2-3; TRBD1 is a possible D gene (7 bases). V lost 6 bases, J lost 4 bases, and 17 bases lay in between. The germline V gene has CDR1 SQVTM and CDR2 ANQGSEA. The CDR3 consists of 14 residues. The CDR3 bases are TGCAGCGTCGCGGGGACAGACCGTGCAGATACGCAGTATTTT. Protein: CSVAGTDRADTQYF.

The chain combines TRBV9 with TRBJ2-2; 14 bases fit TRBD2. V lost 4 bases, J lost 7 bases, and 9 bases stayed unmatched. This CDR3 has 17 residues. CDR1 and CDR2 (germline): SGDLS, YYNGEE. CDR3 amino acids: CASSSSGTSGSHGELFF. The CDR3, as DNA: TGTGCCAGCAGCTCCTCCGGGACTAGCGGGAGTCACGGGGAGCTGTTTTTT. The whole variable domain, remainder taken from reference TRBV9 and TRBJ2-2, is DSGVTQTPKHLITATGQRVTLRCSPRSGDLSVYWYQQSLDQGLQFLIQYYNGEERAKGNILERFSAQQFPDLHSELNLSSLELGDSALYFCASSSSGTSGSHGELFFGEGSRLTVL.

The chain is built from TRBV19 and TRBJ2-5; 8 nucleotides line up with TRBD2. CDR3 length: 12 amino acids. Germline lookup yields CDR1 LNHDA and CDR2 SQIVND (reference sequence). With 6 bases clipped from V and 4 bases from J, the junction kept 1 base outside the gene matches. CDR3 amino acids: CASRLAGETQYF. The CDR3 coding sequence is TGTGCCAGTAGGCTAGCGGGAGAGACCCAGTACTTC.

V usage is TRBV6-4 and J usage is TRBJ1-1; D unclear. Germline values: CDR1 MRHNA, CDR2 SNTAGT. Trimming shortened V by 4 bases and J by 1 base, and 7 bases separated the two germline ends. The length of the CDR3 is 13 residues. The CDR3 reads CASSALGNTEAFF. The DNA of the CDR3 is TGTGCCAGCAGTGCCCTAGGGAACACTGAAGCTTTCTTT.